Presented here are 28 T cell receptor beta chains from one specimen sequenced in a study of technical replicates of blood from a few donors. Profiling relied on immunoSEQ multiplex PCR, and the TCRdb table lists in-frame clones only, not all of them. The data contain approximately 82,000 clones, roughly 95% of them singletons. Sequencing was carried out using T cells isolated from PBMCs. Receptors were obtained from a human donor in good health.

In its sample, this clone was seen many times. The chain carries TRBV18 and TRBJ1-3; no firm D call. CDR3 length equals 14 residues. Germline CDR1 and CDR2: KGHSH and LQKENI. Trimming removed 0 bases at V and 5 bases at J, with 8 bases between. The CDR3 nucleotides read TGTGCCAGCTCACCACCGAACTCCAGAAACACCATATATTTT. Translated: CASSPPNSRNTIYF.

J is TRBJ2-7 and V is TRBV5-4; the match to TRBD2 covers 8 bases. Germline loops: CDR1 SGHNT, CDR2 YYREEE (reference sequence). V lost 1 base to trimming and J lost 2 bases; unmatched junction nucleotides: 2. The CDR3 runs 14 residues. The CDR3 bases are TGTGCCAGCAGCTTGCGGGGGGGCGCCTACGAGCAGTACTTC. Translation: CASSLRGGAYEQYF.

This sequence joins TRBV29-1 and TRBJ1-5; D is unclear. This CDR3 comprises 13 residues. Germline values: CDR1 SQVTM, CDR2 ANQGSEA. Between the trimmed V and J ends, which lost 4 bases and 4 bases, there was a span of 11 bases. CDR3 sequence: CSVGPQSNQPQHF. The CDR3 nucleotides read TGCAGCGTTGGCCCACAGTCGAATCAGCCCCAGCATTTT.

The rearrangement links TRBV5-6 to TRBJ1-1; D gene unclear. Trimming shortened V by 2 bases and J by 8 bases, and 7 bases separated the two germline ends. The CDR3 sequence is 11 residues long. Germline V gene lookup returns CDR1 SGHDT and CDR2 YYEEEE. This chain's CDR3 is CASSFGTEAFF. The CDR3 DNA follows: TGTGCCAGCAGCTTCGGTACCGAAGCTTTCTTT.

V and J are TRBV9 and TRBJ2-3; 9 nucleotides line up with TRBD2. The CDR3 extends over 16 amino acids. Germline-derived CDR1 and CDR2 are SGDLS and YYNGEE. V was clipped by 3 bases and J by 4 bases; unmatched bases: 9. This chain's CDR3 is CASSAGTSHVADTQYF. The CDR3 DNA is TGTGCCAGCAGCGCCGGGACTAGCCATGTCGCAGATACGCAGTATTTT.

This rearrangement joins TRBV10-1 to TRBJ2-7; 9 positions match TRBD2. CDR3 length: 14 amino acids. The germline V gene has CDR1 WNHNN and CDR2 SYGVQD (reference sequence). The V segment lost 9 bases and the J segment 2 bases; nucleotides outside the gene matches: 8. CDR3 DNA sequence: TGCGCCAGTTCGCCTAGCGGGACTACCTACGAGCAGTACTTC. Encoded protein: CASSPSGTTYEQYF.

In its sample, this clone was seen a few times. The chain carries TRBV29-1 and TRBJ1-1; 7 nucleotides align to TRBD1. J gave up 0 bases and V 5 bases, and 6 bases lay outside the gene matches. CDR3 length: 14 residues. Germline CDR1 and CDR2: SQVTM and ANQGSEA. CDR3: CSVYRGDMNTEAFF. The CDR3 region has the DNA TGCAGCGTTTACAGGGGCGATATGAACACTGAAGCTTTCTTT.

The chain uses TRBV5-1 and TRBJ2-7; 8 bases match TRBD1. The length of the CDR3 is 14 residues. Germline trimming cut 2 bases from V and 5 bases from J; bases unmatched to any gene: 6. The germline V gene encodes CDR1 SGHRS and CDR2 YFSETQ. The CDR3 loop reads CASSFGTGRDEQYF. The CDR3 DNA is TGCGCCAGCAGCTTCGGGACAGGTAGGGACGAGCAGTACTTC.

The rearrangement links TRBV12-5 to TRBJ2-1; 11 bases fit TRBD2. Per the germline V gene, CDR1 is LGHNT and CDR2 is FRNRAP. J gave up 2 bases and V 5 bases, and 5 bases lay outside the gene matches. This CDR3 is built from 16 residues. CDR3 protein: CASGRNSGRAYNEQFF. CDR3 DNA sequence: TGTGCTAGTGGTCGAAATAGCGGGAGGGCCTACAATGAGCAGTTCTTC.

The chain uses TRBV19 and TRBJ1-5; 12 bases agree with TRBD1. The V gene's germline CDR1 is LNHDA and CDR2 SQIVND (reference sequence). The J segment lost 6 bases and the V segment lost 7 bases, leaving 10 bases of the junction unmatched. The CDR3 is made up of 16 amino acids. The CDR3 spells CASTPKGQGAGQPQHF. The CDR3 DNA sequence: TGTGCCAGTACCCCAAAGGGACAGGGGGCCGGTCAGCCCCAGCATTTT.

The chain joins TRBV11-1 to TRBJ1-1, with D unclear. This CDR3 has 14 residues. Germline V CDR1 and CDR2: SGHAT, FQDESV (reference sequence). V shed 3 bases and J shed 2 bases, with 10 bases lying between them. The CDR3, as DNA: TGTGCCAGCAGCTTTACCCGGGGAAACACTGAAGCTTTCTTT. This translates into CASSFTRGNTEAFF. Looking up the rest from reference TRBV11-1 and TRBJ1-1 gives the full variable domain: EAEVAQSPRYKITEKSQAVAFWCDPISGHATLYWYRQILGQGPELLVQFQDESVVDDSQLPKDRFSAERLKGVDSTLKIQPAELGDSAMYLCASSFTRGNTEAFFGQGTRLTVV.

This chain uses TRBV6-6 with TRBJ2-5; 9 nucleotides align to TRBD1. The V and J ends lost 11 bases and 2 bases, in that order; junction bases with no gene match: 9. CDR1 is MNHNY and CDR2 is SVGAGI in the germline V gene (reference sequence). This CDR3 has 14 residues. The CDR3 sequence: CACGNRGPQETQYF. CDR3 nucleotides: TGTGCCTGTGGAAACAGGGGGCCACAAGAGACCCAGTACTTC.

Points on this clone: At one of its ends the junction is not consistent with the germline gene, which may arise from a read error. The gene calls are TRBV19 and TRBJ2-7; weak D call: TRBD1 (6 bases). This CDR3 contains 13 residues. Germline V gives CDR1 LNHDA, CDR2 SQIVND (reference sequence). CDR3 loop: CASSIGPTGTYVF. The CDR3 bases are TGTGCCAGTAGTATAGGGCCGACCGGGACATATGTCTTC.

The chain couples TRBV29-1 to TRBJ1-1; 8 bases fit TRBD1. The CDR3 is made up of 13 amino acids. Germline CDR1 SQVTM, CDR2 ANQGSEA. Losses at the gene ends were 5 bases for V and 1 base for J; bases not matched to a gene: 3. CDR3 sequence: CSVPGTGNTEAFF. The CDR3 nucleotides are TGCAGCGTTCCCGGGACAGGGAACACTGAAGCTTTCTTT.

CDR3 nucleotides: TGTGCCAGCAGCCAGTGGACAGCGAACTACAATGAGCAGTTCTTC. As protein: CASSQWTANYNEQFF. The rearrangement joins TRBV14 to TRBJ2-1, with TRBD1 as a possible D gene (6 bases). The CDR3 has 15 amino acids. CDR1 and CDR2 (germline): SGHDN, FVKESK. V was cut by 3 bases and J by 3 bases, with 12 bases left in between. Full variable domain (remainder filled in from reference TRBV14 and TRBJ2-1): EAGVTQFPSHSVIEKGQTVTLRCDPISGHDNLYWYRRVMGKEIKFLLHFVKESKQDESGMPNNRFLAERTGGTYSTLKVQPAELEDSGVYFCASSQWTANYNEQFFGPGTRLTVL.

The chain couples TRBV18 to TRBJ2-7; D is undetermined. With 0 bases removed from V and 0 bases from J, the gap between germline ends came to 6 bases. This CDR3 region has 14 residues. Germline CDR1 is KGHSH and CDR2 is LQKENI. CDR3 loop: CASSPPADSYEQYF. The DNA of the CDR3 is TGTGCCAGCTCACCACCCGCAGACTCCTACGAGCAGTACTTC.

This clone was detected only once. The chain is built from TRBV25-1 and TRBJ2-7; 9 nucleotides align to TRBD1. The germline gives CDR1 MGHDK, CDR2 SYGVNS. The CDR3 extends over 14 amino acids. J was trimmed by 9 bases and V by 3 bases; bases with no gene match: 9. CDR3: CASSDLGQGMLQYF. Written as DNA, the CDR3 is TGTGCCAGCAGTGATCTAGGACAGGGGATGTTGCAGTACTTC.

This sequence joins TRBV6-6 and TRBJ1-2; TRBD1 matches 9 bases. Germline V gene data show CDR1 as MNHNY and CDR2 as SVGAGI (reference sequence). The CDR3 is 13 amino acids. With 7 bases clipped from V and 8 bases from J, the junction kept 8 bases outside the gene matches. CDR3 loop: CASTFGQGSGYTF. Here the CDR3 DNA reads TGTGCCAGCACCTTTGGACAGGGGAGCGGCTACACCTTC.

The chain couples TRBV9 to TRBJ2-7; TRBD1 aligns across 9 bases. This CDR3 contains 14 residues. J was trimmed by 5 bases and V by 3 bases; bases with no gene match: 6. Germline CDR1 SGDLS, CDR2 YYNGEE. The CDR3 bases are TGTGCCAGCAGCGAAGGGACAGGGATCCACGAGCAGTACTTC. The encoded protein is CASSEGTGIHEQYF.

The gene calls are TRBV27 and TRBJ2-3; D gene ambiguous. This CDR3 has 14 amino acids. Germline CDR1 and CDR2: MNHEY and SMNVEV (reference sequence). Trimming pared 5 bases from V and 2 bases from J, leaving 11 bases between. The CDR3 region is CASSVEDITDTQYF. CDR3 bases: TGTGCCAGCAGTGTAGAAGACATCACAGATACGCAGTATTTT.

This rearrangement joins TRBV28 to TRBJ1-2; D might be TRBD1 (6 bases). The germline CDR1 and CDR2 sequences are MDHEN and SYDVKM. The CDR3 contains 13 residues. Trimming took 11 bases from V and 2 from J, leaving 15 bases between them. CDR3 nucleotides: TGTGCCGTATTCCGACAGGACAACTATGGCTACACCTTC. Protein product: CAVFRQDNYGYTF.

This chain uses TRBV7-6 with TRBJ2-7; 11 nucleotides align to TRBD2. Germline assignment: CDR1 SGHVS and CDR2 FNYEAQ. The CDR3 sequence is 17 residues long. The ends lost 4 bases at V and 3 bases at J; junction bases unmatched: 11. The CDR3 nucleotides read TGTGCCAGCAGCTCGACTAGCGGGGACTATGTTCTCTACGAGCAGTACTTC. It encodes CASSSTSGDYVLYEQYF. Full variable domain (missing parts from reference TRBV7-6 and TRBJ2-7): GAGVSQSPRYKVTKRGQDVALRCDPISGHVSLYWYRQALGQGPEFLTYFNYEAQQDKSGLPNDRFSAERPEGSISTLTIQRTEQRDSAMYRCASSSTSGDYVLYEQYFGPGTRLTVT.

The rearrangement uses TRBV11-2 and TRBJ2-7, with a possible D match to TRBD2 (5 bases). The ends were cut back, 8 bases at V and 4 bases at J, with 18 bases in the middle. Germline V gene sequence: CDR1 SGHAT, CDR2 FQNNGV. The CDR3 runs to 14 residues. The CDR3 region is CASHYGLFSYEQYF. In DNA form, the CDR3 reads TGTGCCAGCCACTACGGACTTTTCTCTTACGAGCAGTACTTC.

The gene calls are TRBV18 and TRBJ1-1; D possibly corresponds to TRBD1 (5 bases). The CDR3 spans 14 residues. CDR1 and CDR2 from the germline V gene are KGHSH and LQKENI. Trimming left V 8 bases short and J 1 base short, with 14 bases between. The CDR3 region is CASTRQPQNTEAFF. Here the CDR3 DNA reads TGTGCCAGCACAAGACAGCCCCAGAACACTGAAGCTTTCTTT.

V is TRBV23-1 and J is TRBJ1-2; tentatively, D is TRBD1 (5 bases). TRBV23-1 is marked as an open reading frame, function uncertain. V lost 3 bases, J lost 6 bases, and 11 bases lay in between. The CDR3 loop spans 13 amino acids. The CDR3 DNA is TGCGCCAGCAGTCACAGGGTGTCGGATGGCTACACCTTC. Amino acids: CASSHRVSDGYTF.

The chain recombines TRBV21-1 with TRBJ1-2; the table's TRBD1 call for D was not verified on the DNA. TRBV21-1 is a known pseudogene. The CDR3 extends over 14 amino acids. For the CDR3, the DNA is TGTGCCAGCAGCGGCAGGACAAGCCTTTATGGCTACACCTTC. It translates to CASSGRTSLYGYTF.

The CDR3 spells CASSSALPTGGEGEQYF. CDR3 sequence (DNA): TGTGCCAGCAGCTCTGCTTTACCCACAGGGGGTGAAGGCGAGCAGTACTTC. This chain uses TRBV5-4 with TRBJ2-7; 8 positions match TRBD1. Germline V gene data show CDR1 as SGHNT and CDR2 as YYREEE (reference sequence). This CDR3 has 17 amino acids. J lost 6 bases, V lost 3 bases, and 17 bases had no gene match.

The chain joins TRBV27 to TRBJ2-3, with no clear D. Germline V gene sequence: CDR1 MNHEY, CDR2 SMNVEV (reference sequence). V lost 6 bases, J lost 4 bases, and 11 bases lay in between. The CDR3 is made up of 13 amino acids. The CDR3 nucleotides read TGTGCCAGCAGCTCCTTAGCAGCAGATACGCAGTATTTT. Translation gives CASSSLAADTQYF.